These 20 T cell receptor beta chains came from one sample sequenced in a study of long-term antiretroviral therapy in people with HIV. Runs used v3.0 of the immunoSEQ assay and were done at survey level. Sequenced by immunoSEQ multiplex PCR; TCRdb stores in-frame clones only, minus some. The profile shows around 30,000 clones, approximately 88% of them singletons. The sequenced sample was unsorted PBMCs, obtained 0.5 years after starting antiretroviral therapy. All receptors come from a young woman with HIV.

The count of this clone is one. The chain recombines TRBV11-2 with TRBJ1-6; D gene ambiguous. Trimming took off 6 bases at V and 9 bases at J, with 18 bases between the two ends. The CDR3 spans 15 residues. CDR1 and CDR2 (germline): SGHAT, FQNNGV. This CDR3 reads CASRIAPLEISPLHF. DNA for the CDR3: TGTGCCAGCAGGATCGCCCCCCTGGAGATTTCACCCCTCCACTTT. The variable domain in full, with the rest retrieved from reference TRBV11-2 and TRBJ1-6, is EAGVAQSPRYKIIEKRQSVAFWCNPISGHATLYWYQQILGQGPKLLIQFQNNGVVDDSQLPKDRFSAERLKGVDSTLKIQPAKLEDSAVYLCASRIAPLEISPLHFGNGTRLTVT.

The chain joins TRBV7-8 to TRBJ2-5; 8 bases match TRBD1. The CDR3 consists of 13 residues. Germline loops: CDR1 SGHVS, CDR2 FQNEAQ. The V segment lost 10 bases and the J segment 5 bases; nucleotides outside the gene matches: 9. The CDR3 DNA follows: TGTGCCAACCGGGACAGGTCAAAGGAGACCCAGTACTTC. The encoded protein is CANRDRSKETQYF.

The CDR3 nucleotides read TGCGCCAGCAGCTTGGAAGGAGAACTTAACTATGGCTACACCTTC. Its translation is CASSLEGELNYGYTF. V usage is TRBV5-1 and J usage is TRBJ1-2; no firm D call. V was trimmed by 0 bases and J by 1 base, leaving 10 bases between them. CDR3 length equals 15 residues. Germline CDR1 is SGHRS and CDR2 is YFSETQ.

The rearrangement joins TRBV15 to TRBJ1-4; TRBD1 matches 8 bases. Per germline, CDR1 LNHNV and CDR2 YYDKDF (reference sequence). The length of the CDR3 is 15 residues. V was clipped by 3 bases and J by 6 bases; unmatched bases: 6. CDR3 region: CATSSEDRADEKLFF. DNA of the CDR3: TGTGCCACCAGCAGCGAGGACAGGGCAGATGAAAAACTGTTTTTT.

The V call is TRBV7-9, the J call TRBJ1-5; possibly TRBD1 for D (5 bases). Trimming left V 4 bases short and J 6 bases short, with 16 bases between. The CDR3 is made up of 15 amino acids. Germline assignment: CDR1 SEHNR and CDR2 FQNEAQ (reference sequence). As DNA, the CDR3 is TGTGCCAGCAGCTCCCAGGGTAGCACGGCTCAGCCCCAGCATTTT. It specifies CASSSQGSTAQPQHF.

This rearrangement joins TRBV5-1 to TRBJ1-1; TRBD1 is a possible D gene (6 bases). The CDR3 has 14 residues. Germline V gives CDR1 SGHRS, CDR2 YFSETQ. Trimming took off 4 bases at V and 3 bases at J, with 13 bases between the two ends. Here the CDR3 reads CASSPTGWDTEAFF. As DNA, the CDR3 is TGCGCCAGCAGCCCAACAGGGTGGGACACTGAAGCTTTCTTT.

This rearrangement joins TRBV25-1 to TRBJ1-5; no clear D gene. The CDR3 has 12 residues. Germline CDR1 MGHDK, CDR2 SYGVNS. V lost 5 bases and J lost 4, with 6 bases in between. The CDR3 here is CASSIGNQPQHF. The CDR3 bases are TGTGCCAGCAGTATAGGGAATCAGCCCCAGCATTTT.

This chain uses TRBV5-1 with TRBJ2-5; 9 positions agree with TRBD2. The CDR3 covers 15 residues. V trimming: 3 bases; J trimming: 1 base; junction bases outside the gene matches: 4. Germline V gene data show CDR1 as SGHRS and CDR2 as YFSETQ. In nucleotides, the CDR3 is TGCGCCAGCAGCTGCGAGGGACTAGCCCAAGAGACCCAGTACTTC. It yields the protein CASSCEGLAQETQYF.

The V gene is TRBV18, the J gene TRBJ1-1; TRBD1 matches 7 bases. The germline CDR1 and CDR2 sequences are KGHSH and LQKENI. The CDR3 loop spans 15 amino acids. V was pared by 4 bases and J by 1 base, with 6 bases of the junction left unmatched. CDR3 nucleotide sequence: TGTGCCAGCTCACGACAGGGACAGACGAACACTGAAGCTTTCTTT. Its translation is CASSRQGQTNTEAFF.

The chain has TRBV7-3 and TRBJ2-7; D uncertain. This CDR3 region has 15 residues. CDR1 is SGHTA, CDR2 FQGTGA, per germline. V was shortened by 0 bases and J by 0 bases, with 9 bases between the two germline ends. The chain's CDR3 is CASSLTGMSSYEQYF. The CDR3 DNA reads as TGTGCCAGCAGCTTAACAGGGATGAGCTCCTACGAGCAGTACTTC.

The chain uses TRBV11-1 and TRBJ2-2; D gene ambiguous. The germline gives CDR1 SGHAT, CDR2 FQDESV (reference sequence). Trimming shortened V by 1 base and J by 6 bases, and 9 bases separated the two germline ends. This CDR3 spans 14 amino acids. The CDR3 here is CASSLDLPPGELFF. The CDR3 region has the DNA TGTGCCAGCAGCTTAGACCTCCCCCCCGGGGAGCTGTTTTTT.

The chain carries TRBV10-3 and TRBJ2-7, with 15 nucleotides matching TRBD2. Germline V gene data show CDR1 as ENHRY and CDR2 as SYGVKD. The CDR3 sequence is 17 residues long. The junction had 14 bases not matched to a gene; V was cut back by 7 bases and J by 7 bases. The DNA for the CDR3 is TGTGCCATCACCCCCGGACTAGCGGGAGGGCCCCAGGGGGAGCAGTACTTC. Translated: CAITPGLAGGPQGEQYF.

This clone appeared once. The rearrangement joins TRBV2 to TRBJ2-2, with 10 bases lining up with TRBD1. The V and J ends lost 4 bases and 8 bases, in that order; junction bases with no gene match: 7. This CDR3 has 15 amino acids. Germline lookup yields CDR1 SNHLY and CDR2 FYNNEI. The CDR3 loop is CASSADRGLGGELFF. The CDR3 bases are TGTGCCAGCAGTGCCGACAGGGGGCTTGGGGGGGAGCTGTTTTTT.

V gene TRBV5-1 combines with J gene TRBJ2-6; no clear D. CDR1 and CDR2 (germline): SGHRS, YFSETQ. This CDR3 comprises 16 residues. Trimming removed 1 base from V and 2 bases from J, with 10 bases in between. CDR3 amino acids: CASSLRRATGANVLTF. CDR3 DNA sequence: TGCGCCAGCAGCTTGCGCAGAGCCACTGGGGCCAACGTCCTGACTTTC.

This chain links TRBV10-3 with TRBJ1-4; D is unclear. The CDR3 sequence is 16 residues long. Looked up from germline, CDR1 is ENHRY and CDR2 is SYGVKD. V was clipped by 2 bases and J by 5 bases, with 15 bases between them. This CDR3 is CAISETGGLGNEKLFF. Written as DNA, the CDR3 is TGTGCCATCAGTGAGACGGGTGGCCTCGGAAATGAAAAACTGTTTTTT.

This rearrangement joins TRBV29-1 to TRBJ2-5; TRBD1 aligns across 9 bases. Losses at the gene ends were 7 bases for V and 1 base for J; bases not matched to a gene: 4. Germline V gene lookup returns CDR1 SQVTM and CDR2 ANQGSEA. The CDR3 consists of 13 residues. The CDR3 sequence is CSARDRVQETQYF. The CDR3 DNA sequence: TGCAGCGCCCGGGACAGGGTCCAAGAGACCCAGTACTTC.

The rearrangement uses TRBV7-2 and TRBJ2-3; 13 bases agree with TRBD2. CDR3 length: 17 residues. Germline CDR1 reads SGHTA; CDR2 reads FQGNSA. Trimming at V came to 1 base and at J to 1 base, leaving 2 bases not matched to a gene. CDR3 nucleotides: TGTGCCAGCAGCTTAGTACTAGCGGGAGGGGGCACAGATACGCAGTATTTT. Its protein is CASSLVLAGGGTDTQYF.

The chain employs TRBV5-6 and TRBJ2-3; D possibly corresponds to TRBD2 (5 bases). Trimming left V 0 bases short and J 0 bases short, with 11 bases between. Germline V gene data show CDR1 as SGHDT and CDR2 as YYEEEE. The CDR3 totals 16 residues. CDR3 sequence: CASSLEYGGSTDTQYF. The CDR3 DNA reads TGTGCCAGCAGCTTGGAATACGGAGGTAGCACAGATACGCAGTATTTT.

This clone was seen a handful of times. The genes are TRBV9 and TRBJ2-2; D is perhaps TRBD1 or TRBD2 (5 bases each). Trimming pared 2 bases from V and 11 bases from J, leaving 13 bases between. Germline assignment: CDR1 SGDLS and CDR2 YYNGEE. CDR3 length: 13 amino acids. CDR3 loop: CASSVEVGRELFF. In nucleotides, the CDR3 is TGTGCCAGCAGCGTCGAGGTGGGACGAGAGCTGTTTTTT.

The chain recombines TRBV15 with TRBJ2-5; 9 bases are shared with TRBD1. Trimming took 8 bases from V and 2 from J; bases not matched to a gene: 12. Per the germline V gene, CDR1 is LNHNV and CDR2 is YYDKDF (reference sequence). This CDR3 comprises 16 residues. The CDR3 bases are TGTGCCACCTTAACTTCGTTACAGGGGGCACAAGAGACCCAGTACTTC. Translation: CATLTSLQGAQETQYF.